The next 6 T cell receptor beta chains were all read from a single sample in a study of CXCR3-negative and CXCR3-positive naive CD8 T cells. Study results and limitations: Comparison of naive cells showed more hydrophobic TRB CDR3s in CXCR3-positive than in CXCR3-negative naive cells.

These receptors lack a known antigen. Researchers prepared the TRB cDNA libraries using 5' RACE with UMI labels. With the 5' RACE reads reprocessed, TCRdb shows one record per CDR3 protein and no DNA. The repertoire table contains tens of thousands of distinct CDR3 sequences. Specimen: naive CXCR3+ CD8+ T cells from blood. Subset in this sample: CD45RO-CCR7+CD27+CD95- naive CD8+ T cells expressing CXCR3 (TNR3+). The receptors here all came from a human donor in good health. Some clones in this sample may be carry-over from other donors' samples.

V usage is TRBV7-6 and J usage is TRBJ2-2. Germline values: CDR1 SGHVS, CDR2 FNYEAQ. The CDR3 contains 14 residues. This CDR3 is CASSLDPNTGELFF.

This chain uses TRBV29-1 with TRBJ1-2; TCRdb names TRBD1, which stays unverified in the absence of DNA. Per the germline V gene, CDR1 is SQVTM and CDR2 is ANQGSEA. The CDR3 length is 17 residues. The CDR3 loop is CSASWPGGLDMNYGYTF.

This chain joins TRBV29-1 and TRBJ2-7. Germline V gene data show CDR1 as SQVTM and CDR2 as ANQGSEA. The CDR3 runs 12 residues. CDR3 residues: CSVEGTPYEQYF.

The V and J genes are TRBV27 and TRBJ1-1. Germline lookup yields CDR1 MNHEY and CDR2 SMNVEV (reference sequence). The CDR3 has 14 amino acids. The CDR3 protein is CASSFLGDGTEAFF.

The chain's CDR3 is CASSTVTGGGDEQFF. The J gene is TRBJ2-1, the V gene TRBV28; TCRdb proposes TRBD2, but this gene call is untestable without DNA. Germline V gene data show CDR1 as MDHEN and CDR2 as SYDVKM. This CDR3 comprises 15 residues.

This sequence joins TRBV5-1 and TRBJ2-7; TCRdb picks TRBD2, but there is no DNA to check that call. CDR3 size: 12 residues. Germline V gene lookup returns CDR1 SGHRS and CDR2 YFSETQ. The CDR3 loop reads CASMGPFGEQYF.